The source of this TCR beta chain is a study of shared clonotypes between healthy human individuals. Notes on the study in general: Exclusively blood specimens were collected; tissue repertoires likely differ.

The table came from immunoSEQ multiplex PCR; TCRdb's copy has only in-frame clones and leaves some out. The profile shows 150,000 to 200,000 clones, approximately 60% of them singletons. A word on this clone: Its specificity is unknown.

This CDR3 has 14 amino acids. V gave up 7 bases and J gave up 2 bases, with 15 bases separating them. Germline CDR1 and CDR2: MNHEY and SVGAGI. Naive CD4+ cells were CD45RA-selected; the remaining cells were memory. The chain uses TRBV6-5 and TRBJ2-7; possibly TRBD1 or TRBD2 for D (7 bases each). Material for sequencing was memory CD4+ T cells sorted from blood. The subset was: CD45RA-negative fraction. The origin of this receptor is a man aged 25-45 years in good health. The CDR3 spells CASNRAGTAYEQYF. DNA of the CDR3: TGTGCCAGCAACCGAGCGGGGACAGCCTACGAGCAGTACTTC.